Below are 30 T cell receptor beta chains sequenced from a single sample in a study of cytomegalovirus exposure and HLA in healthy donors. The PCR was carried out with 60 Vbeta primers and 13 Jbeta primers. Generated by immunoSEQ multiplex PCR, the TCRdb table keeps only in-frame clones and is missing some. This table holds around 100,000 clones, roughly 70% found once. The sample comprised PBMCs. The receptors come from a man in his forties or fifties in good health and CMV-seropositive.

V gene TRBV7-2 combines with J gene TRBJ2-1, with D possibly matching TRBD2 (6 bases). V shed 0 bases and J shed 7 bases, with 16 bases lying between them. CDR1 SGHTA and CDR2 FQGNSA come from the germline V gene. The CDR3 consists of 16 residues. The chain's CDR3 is CASSLASSGYGNEQFF. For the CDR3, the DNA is TGTGCCAGCAGCTTAGCGAGTAGCGGCTATGGGAATGAGCAGTTCTTC.

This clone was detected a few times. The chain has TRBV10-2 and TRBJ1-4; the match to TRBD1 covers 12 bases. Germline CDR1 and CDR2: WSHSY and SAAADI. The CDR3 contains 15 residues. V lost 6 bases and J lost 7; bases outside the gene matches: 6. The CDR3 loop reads CASSPGQGATEKLFF. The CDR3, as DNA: TGCGCCAGCAGCCCGGGACAGGGGGCGACTGAAAAACTGTTTTTT.

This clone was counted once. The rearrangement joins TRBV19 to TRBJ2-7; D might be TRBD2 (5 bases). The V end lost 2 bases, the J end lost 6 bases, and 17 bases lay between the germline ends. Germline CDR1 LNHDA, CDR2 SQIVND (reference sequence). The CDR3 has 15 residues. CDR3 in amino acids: CASSISYQLVGEQYF. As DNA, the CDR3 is TGTGCCAGTAGTATATCATACCAACTAGTAGGCGAGCAGTACTTC.

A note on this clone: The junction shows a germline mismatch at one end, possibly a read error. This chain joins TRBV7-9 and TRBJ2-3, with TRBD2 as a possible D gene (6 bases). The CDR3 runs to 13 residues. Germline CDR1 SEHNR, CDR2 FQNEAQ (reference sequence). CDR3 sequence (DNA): TGTTCCAGCAGCCTCCTGGAGGGAGATACGCAGTATTTT. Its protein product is CSSSLLEGDTQYF. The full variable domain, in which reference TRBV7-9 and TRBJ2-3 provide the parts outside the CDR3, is DTGVSQNPRHKITKRGQNVTFRCDPISEHNRLYWYRQTLGQGPEFLTYFQNEAQLEKSRLLSDRFSAERPKGSFSTLEIQRTEQGDSAMYLCSSSLLEGDTQYFGPGTRLTVL.

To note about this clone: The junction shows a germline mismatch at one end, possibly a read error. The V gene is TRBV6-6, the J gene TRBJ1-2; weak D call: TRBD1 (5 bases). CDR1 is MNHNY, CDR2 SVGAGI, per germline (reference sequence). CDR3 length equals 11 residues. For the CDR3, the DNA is TGTGCCAGCAGCCTTAGGGGAAGTGGGTTCTTC. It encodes CASSLRGSGFF.

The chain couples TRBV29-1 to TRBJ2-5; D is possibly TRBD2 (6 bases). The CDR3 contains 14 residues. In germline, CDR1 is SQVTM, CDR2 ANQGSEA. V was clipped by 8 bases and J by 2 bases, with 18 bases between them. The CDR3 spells CSCFYAGPQETQYF. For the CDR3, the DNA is TGCAGCTGCTTTTACGCGGGGCCTCAAGAGACCCAGTACTTC.

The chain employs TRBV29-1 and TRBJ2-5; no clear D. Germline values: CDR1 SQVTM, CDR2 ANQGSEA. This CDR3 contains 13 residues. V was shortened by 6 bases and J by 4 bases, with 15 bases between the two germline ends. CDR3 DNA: TGCAGCGTAAGAAGATTTGATAGAGAGACCCAGTACTTC. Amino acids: CSVRRFDRETQYF.

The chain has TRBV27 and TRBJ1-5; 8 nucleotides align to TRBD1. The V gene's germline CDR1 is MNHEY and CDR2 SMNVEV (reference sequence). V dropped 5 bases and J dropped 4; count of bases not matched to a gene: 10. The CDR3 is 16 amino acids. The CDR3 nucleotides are TGTGCCAGCAGTCCGCAAGACAGGGGCGGAAATCAGCCCCAGCATTTT. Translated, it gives CASSPQDRGGNQPQHF.

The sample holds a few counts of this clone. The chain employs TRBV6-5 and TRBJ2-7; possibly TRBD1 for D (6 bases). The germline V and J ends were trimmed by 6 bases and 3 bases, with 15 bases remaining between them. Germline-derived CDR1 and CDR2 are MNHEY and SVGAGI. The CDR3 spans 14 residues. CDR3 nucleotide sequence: TGTGCCAGCAGCCCAGAGGGACAACACTACGAGCAGTACTTC. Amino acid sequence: CASSPEGQHYEQYF.

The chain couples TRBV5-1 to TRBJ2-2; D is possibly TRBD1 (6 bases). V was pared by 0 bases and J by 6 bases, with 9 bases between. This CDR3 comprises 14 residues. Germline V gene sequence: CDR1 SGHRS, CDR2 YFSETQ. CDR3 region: CASSLGGGAGELFF. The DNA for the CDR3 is TGCGCCAGCAGCTTGGGAGGGGGAGCCGGGGAGCTGTTTTTT.

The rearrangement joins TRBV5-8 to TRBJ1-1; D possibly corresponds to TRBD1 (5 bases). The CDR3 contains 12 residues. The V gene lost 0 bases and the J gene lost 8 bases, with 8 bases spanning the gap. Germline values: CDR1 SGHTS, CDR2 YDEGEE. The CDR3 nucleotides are TGTGCCAGCAGCTTGGGGGGCCCCGAAGCTTTCTTT. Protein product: CASSLGGPEAFF. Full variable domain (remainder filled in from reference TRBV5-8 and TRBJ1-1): EAGVTQSPTHLIKTRGQQATLRCSPISGHTSVYWYQQALGLGLQFLLWYDEGEERNRGNFPPRFSGRQFPNYSSELNVNALELEDSALYLCASSLGGPEAFFGQGTRLTVV.

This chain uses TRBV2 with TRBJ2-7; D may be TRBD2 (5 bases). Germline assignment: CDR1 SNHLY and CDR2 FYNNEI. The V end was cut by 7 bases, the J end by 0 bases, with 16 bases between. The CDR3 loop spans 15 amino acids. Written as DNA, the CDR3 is TGTGCCAGCACGGGGTGGTTAGAAAGCTCCTACGAGCAGTACTTC. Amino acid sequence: CASTGWLESSYEQYF.

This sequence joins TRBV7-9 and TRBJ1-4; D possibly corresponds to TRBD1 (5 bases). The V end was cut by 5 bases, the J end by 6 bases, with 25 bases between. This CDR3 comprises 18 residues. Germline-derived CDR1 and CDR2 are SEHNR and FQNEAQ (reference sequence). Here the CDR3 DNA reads TGTGCCAGCAGCCGCACCGCCAGGGATGTTGTCGCGGATGAAAAACTGTTTTTT. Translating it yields CASSRTARDVVADEKLFF.

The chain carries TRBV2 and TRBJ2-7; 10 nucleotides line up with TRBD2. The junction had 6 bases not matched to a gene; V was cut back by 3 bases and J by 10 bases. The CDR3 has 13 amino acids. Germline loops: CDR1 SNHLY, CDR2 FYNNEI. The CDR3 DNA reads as TGTGCCAGCAGTGAGCAAGCGGGAGGGCCTCAGTACGTC. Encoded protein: CASSEQAGGPQYV.

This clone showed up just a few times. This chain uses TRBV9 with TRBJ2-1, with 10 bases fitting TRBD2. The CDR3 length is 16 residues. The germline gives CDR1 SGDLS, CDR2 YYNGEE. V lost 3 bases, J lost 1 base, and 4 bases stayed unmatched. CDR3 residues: CASSGPSGRSYNEQFF. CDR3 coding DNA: TGTGCCAGCAGCGGCCCTAGCGGGAGATCCTACAATGAGCAGTTCTTC.

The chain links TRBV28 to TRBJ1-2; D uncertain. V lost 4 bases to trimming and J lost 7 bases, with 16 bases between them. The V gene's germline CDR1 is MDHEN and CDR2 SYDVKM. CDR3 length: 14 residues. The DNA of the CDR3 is TGTGCCAGCAGTTCCCGTCGGGGTAGAGTTGGCTACACCTTC. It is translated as CASSSRRGRVGYTF.

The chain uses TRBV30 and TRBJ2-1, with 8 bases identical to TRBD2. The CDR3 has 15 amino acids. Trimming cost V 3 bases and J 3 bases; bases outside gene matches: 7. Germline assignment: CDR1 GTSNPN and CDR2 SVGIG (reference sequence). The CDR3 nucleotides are TGTGCCTGGAGCGAGGGACTAGTCATCTACAATGAGCAGTTCTTC. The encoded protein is CAWSEGLVIYNEQFF.

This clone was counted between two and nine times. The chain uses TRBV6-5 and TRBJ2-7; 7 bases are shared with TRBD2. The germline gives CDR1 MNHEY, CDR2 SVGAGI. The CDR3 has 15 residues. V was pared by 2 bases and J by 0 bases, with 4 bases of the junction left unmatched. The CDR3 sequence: CASSYLGGSSYEQYF. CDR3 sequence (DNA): TGTGCCAGCAGTTACCTCGGCGGGAGCTCCTACGAGCAGTACTTC.

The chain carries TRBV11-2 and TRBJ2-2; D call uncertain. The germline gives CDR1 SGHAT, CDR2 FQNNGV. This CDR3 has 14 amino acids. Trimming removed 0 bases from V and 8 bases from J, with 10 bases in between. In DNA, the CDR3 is TGTGCCAGCAGCTTAGATCGCGGTCGGGGGGAGCTGTTTTTT. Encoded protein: CASSLDRGRGELFF.

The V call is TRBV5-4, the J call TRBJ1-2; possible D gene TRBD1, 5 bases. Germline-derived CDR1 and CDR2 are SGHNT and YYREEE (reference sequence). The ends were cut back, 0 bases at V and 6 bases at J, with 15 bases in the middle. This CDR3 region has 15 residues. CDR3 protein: CASSLGRAGANGYTF. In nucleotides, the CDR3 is TGTGCCAGCAGCTTGGGCAGGGCTGGTGCGAATGGCTACACCTTC.

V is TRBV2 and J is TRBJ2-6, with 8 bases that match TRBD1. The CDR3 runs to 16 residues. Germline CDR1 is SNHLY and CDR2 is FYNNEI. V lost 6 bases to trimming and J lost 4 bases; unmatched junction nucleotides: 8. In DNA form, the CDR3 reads TGTGCCAGCAGCGGGACAGGAATGGGGGGGGCCAACGTCCTGACTTTC. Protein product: CASSGTGMGGANVLTF.

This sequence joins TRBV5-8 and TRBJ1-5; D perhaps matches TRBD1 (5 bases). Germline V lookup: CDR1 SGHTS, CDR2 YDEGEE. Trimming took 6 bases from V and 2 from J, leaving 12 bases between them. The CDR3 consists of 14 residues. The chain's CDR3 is CASNLQAGNQPQHF. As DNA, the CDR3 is TGTGCCAGCAACCTACAGGCGGGCAATCAGCCCCAGCATTTT.

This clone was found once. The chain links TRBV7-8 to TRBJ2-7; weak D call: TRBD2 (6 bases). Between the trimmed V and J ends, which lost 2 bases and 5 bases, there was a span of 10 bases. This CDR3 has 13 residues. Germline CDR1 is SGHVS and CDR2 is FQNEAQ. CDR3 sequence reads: CASSLTGVHEQYF. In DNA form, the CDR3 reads TGTGCCAGCAGCTTAACGGGAGTCCACGAGCAGTACTTC.

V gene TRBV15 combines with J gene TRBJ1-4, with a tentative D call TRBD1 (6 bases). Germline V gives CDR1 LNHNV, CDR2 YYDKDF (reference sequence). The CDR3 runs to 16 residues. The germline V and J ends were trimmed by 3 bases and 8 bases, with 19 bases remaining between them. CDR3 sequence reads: CATSREKGGRLEKLFF. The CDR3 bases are TGTGCCACCAGCAGGGAGAAAGGGGGACGTCTGGAAAAACTGTTTTTT.

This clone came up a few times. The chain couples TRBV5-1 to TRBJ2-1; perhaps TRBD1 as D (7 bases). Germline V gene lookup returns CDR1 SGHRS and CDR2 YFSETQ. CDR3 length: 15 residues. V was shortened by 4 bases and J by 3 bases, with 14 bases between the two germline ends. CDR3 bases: TGCGCCAGCAGCCCGGAGGGGGCCAACTACAATGAGCAGTTCTTC. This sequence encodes CASSPEGANYNEQFF.

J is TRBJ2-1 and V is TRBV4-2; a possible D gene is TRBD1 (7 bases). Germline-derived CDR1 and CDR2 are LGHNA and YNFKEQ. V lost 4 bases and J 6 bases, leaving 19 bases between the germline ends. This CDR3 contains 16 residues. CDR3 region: CASSLLGAGGFNEQFF. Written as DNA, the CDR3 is TGTGCCAGCAGCCTCCTCGGGGCAGGGGGGTTCAATGAGCAGTTCTTC.

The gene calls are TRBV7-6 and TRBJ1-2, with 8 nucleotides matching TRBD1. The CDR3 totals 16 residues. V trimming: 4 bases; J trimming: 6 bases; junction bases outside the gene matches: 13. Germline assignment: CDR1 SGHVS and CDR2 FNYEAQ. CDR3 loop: CASSSIPGGVGDGYTF. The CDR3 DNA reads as TGTGCCAGCAGCTCCATCCCAGGGGGCGTGGGAGATGGCTACACCTTC. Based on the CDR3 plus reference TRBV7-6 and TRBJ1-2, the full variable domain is GAGVSQSPRYKVTKRGQDVALRCDPISGHVSLYWYRQALGQGPEFLTYFNYEAQQDKSGLPNDRFSAERPEGSISTLTIQRTEQRDSAMYRCASSSIPGGVGDGYTFGSGTRLTVV.

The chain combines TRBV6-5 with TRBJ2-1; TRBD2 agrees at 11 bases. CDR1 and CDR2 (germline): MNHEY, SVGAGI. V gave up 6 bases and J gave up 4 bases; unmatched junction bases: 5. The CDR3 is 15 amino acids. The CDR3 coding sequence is TGTGCCAGCAGAAAGGGACTAGCGGTTTACAATGAGCAGTTCTTC. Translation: CASRKGLAVYNEQFF.

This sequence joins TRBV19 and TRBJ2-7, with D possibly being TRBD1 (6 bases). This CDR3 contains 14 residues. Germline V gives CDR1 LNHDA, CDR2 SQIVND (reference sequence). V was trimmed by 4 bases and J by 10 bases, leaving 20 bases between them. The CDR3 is CASSRRPPTGQQYF. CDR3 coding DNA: TGTGCCAGTAGTAGGCGGCCCCCTACAGGGCAACAGTACTTC.

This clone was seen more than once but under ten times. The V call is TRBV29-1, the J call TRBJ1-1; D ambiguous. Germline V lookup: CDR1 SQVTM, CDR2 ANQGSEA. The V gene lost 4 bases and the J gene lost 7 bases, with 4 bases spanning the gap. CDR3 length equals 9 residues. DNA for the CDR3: TGCAGCGTTGCTTATGAAGCTTTCTTT. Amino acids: CSVAYEAFF.